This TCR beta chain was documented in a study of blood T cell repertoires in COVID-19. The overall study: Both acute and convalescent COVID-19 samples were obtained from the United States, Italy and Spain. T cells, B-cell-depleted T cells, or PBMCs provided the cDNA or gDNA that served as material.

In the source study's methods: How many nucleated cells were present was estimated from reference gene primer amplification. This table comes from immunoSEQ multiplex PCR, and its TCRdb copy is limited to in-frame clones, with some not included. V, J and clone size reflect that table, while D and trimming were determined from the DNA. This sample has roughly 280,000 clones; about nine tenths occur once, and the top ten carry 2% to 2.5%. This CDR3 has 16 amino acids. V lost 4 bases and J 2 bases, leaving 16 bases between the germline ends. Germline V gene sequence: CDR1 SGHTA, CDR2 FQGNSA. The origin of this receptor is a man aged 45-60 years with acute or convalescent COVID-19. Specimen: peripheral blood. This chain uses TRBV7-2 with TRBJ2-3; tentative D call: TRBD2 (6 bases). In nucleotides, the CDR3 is TGTGCCAGCAGCTCCAGGGACTCGCAGATCACAGATACGCAGTATTTT. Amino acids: CASSSRDSQITDTQYF. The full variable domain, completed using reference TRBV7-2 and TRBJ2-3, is GAGVSQSPSNKVTEKGKDVELRCDPISGHTALYWYRQSLGQGLEFLIYFQGNSAPDKSGLPSDRFSAERTGGSVSTLTIQRTQQEDSAVYLCASSSRDSQITDTQYFGPGTRLTVL.